A selection of T cell receptor beta chains follows, all from one sample in a study of blood T cell repertoires in COVID-19. TCRdb's table, derived via immunoSEQ multiplex PCR, lists solely in-frame clones and lacks some. Found here are over 200,000 clones, 85% to 90% of them singletons; the top ten hold around a sixth. Input material: PBMCs or T cells enriched from blood (not recorded which). The receptors here all came from a man aged 18 to 30 who had recovered from COVID-19. CDR3s include the opening cysteine and the closing phenylalanine or tryptophan. Each record gives: J gene, V gene, D gene, clone size, CDR3 protein, CDR3 DNA. The D gene is left open where the match is weak. Clone size is not always given. Where it is, it says once, few, many or a class for expanded clones.

>TRBJ2-7|TRBV6-5|TRBD2|few
CASSLGLSYYEQYF
TGTGCCAGCAGCTTGGGACTATCCTATTACGAGCAGTACTTC
>TRBJ2-7|TRBV5-4|TRBD2|-
CASSGDSGGTSYEQYF
TGTGCCAGCAGCGGGGATAGCGGGGGGACTTCCTACGAGCAGTACTTC
>TRBJ1-2|TRBV5-1|TRBD1|-
CASSLNRLDRERAGGYTF
TGCGCCAGCAGCTTGAATCGCTTGGACAGGGAACGGGCGGGAGGCTACACCTTC
>TRBJ2-1|TRBV19|TRBD2|-
CASRGRTSGIGYEQFF
TGTGCCAGTAGAGGCCGGACTAGCGGGATTGGCTATGAGCAGTTCTTC
>TRBJ1-5|TRBV7-9|TRBD1|-
CASSEMTGTGPQHF
TGTGCCAGCAGCGAGATGACAGGGACGGGGCCCCAGCATTTT
>TRBJ2-3|TRBV28|-|-
CASSHPFQGGSTDTQYF
TGTGCCAGCAGTCACCCCTTCCAGGGAGGAAGCACAGATACGCAGTATTTT
>TRBJ2-7|TRBV13|-|once
CASSSRYEQYF
TGTGCCAGCAGCTCCCGCTACGAGCAGTACTTC
>TRBJ2-1|TRBV11-2|TRBD2|-
CASSSRGTSGGSNEQFF
TGTGCCAGCAGCTCCCGAGGGACTAGCGGGGGGTCCAATGAGCAGTTCTTC
>TRBJ1-3|TRBV6-6|-|-
CASSYSNSRNTIYF
TGTGCCAGCAGTTACTCCAACAGCCGAAACACCATATATTTT
>TRBJ2-3|TRBV5-1|-|-
CASNGAWGLNTDTQYF
TGCGCCAGCAACGGAGCGTGGGGGCTTAACACAGATACGCAGTATTTT
>TRBJ1-5|TRBV30|TRBD1|once
CAWRMNRGQKSNQPQHF
TGTGCCTGGAGAATGAACAGGGGGCAAAAAAGCAATCAGCCCCAGCATTTT